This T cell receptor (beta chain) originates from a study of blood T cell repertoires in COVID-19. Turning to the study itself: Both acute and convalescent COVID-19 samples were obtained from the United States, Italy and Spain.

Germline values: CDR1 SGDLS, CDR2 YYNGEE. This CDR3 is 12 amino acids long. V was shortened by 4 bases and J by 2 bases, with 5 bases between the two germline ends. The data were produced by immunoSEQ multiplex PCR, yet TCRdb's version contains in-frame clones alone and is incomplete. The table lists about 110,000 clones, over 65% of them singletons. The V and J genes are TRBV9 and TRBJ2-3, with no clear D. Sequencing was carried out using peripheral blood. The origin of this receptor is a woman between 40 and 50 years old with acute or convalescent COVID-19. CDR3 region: CASSPITDTQYF. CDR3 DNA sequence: TGTGCCAGCAGCCCAATCACAGATACGCAGTATTTT.